Each of the 13 T cell receptor beta chains below was sequenced from the same sample in a study of OX40 agonist ivuxolimab in advanced cancers. Using immunoSEQ multiplex PCR, the repertoire was profiled, and TCRdb retains in-frame clones only, with some absent. The sample lists tens of thousands of clones, approximately 90% occurring once. The sample here was CD4+ or CD8+ T cells sorted from blood, taken in a trial of the OX40 agonist ivuxolimab. The receptors originated from an adult with an advanced solid tumor such as melanoma, head and neck, liver or kidney cancer.

This clone was counted once. This chain uses TRBV4-2 with TRBJ2-7; D not certain. CDR3 length: 15 amino acids. Trimming took off 1 base at V and 3 bases at J, with 13 bases between the two ends. Per germline, CDR1 LGHNA and CDR2 YNFKEQ. CDR3 DNA: TGTGCCAGCAGCCAAGTGTTTGAGCCACACTACGAGCAGTACTTC. Translated, it gives CASSQVFEPHYEQYF.

V and J are TRBV29-1 and TRBJ1-2; the D gene is possibly TRBD1 (6 bases). CDR1 is SQVTM and CDR2 is ANQGSEA in the germline V gene. CDR3 size: 14 residues. Trimming took 7 bases from V and 10 from J, leaving 25 bases between them. As DNA, the CDR3 is TGCAGCGCCCCGGGCTTTGGACAGACTGAAGACTACACCTTC. This translates into CSAPGFGQTEDYTF.

The chain has TRBV29-1 and TRBJ2-3; unclear D gene. This CDR3 is built from 16 residues. Germline V gives CDR1 SQVTM, CDR2 ANQGSEA. V dropped 3 bases and J dropped 1 base, with 17 bases sitting between them. The CDR3 here is CSVDGESLKGTDTQYF. For the CDR3, the DNA is TGCAGCGTTGATGGAGAATCATTGAAGGGCACAGATACGCAGTATTTT.

This chain joins TRBV9 and TRBJ2-3; 8 nucleotides match TRBD2. Germline V gene lookup returns CDR1 SGDLS and CDR2 YYNGEE. The CDR3 runs to 18 residues. The V segment lost 0 bases and the J segment 6 bases; nucleotides outside the gene matches: 15. The CDR3, as DNA: TGTGCCAGCAGCGTAGGGGCGATGTCGGGAGGGGCCTCGGATACGCAGTATTTT. This codes for CASSVGAMSGGASDTQYF.

V usage is TRBV6-1 and J usage is TRBJ2-5; 15 bases line up with TRBD2. The CDR3 is made up of 18 amino acids. The trim removed 2 bases at V and 6 bases at J, leaving 10 bases unmatched. Germline CDR1 reads MNHNS; CDR2 reads SASEGT. The CDR3 loop reads CASSESPWTSGRGKTQYF. The CDR3 nucleotides read TGTGCCAGCAGTGAAAGCCCCTGGACTAGCGGGAGGGGGAAGACCCAGTACTTC.

The V gene is TRBV7-8, the J gene TRBJ2-2; 7 bases line up with TRBD2. Trimming removed 4 bases from V and 0 bases from J; junction bases left unmatched: 2. The CDR3 totals 15 residues. Germline V CDR1 and CDR2: SGHVS, FQNEAQ. Written as DNA, the CDR3 is TGTGCCAGCAGCTCCCTAGCGGCGAACACCGGGGAGCTGTTTTTT. Protein: CASSSLAANTGELFF. Complete variable domain (other parts from reference TRBV7-8 and TRBJ2-2): GAGVSQSPRYKVAKRGQDVALRCDPISGHVSLFWYQQALGQGPEFLTYFQNEAQLDKSGLPSDRFFAERPEGSVSTLKIQRTQQEDSAVYLCASSSLAANTGELFFGEGSRLTVL.

The J gene is TRBJ1-2, the V gene TRBV7-2, with 7 bases aligning to TRBD1. The CDR3 loop spans 13 amino acids. The trim removed 1 base at V and 6 bases at J, leaving 2 bases unmatched. Germline loops: CDR1 SGHTA, CDR2 FQGNSA. The CDR3 is CASSLGQGDGYTF. CDR3 in DNA: TGTGCCAGCAGCTTAGGGCAGGGGGATGGCTACACCTTC.

The chain is built from TRBV6-1 and TRBJ2-7; TRBD1 agrees at 8 bases. There are 14 residues in the CDR3. CDR1 is MNHNS, CDR2 SASEGT, per germline. Trimming took 5 bases from V and 3 from J; bases not matched to a gene: 6. CDR3 in amino acids: CASSIPGQDYEQYF. DNA of the CDR3: TGTGCCAGCAGTATTCCGGGACAGGACTACGAGCAGTACTTC.

In this sample, this clone turned up once. The rearrangement uses TRBV7-2 and TRBJ2-1; 14 bases fit TRBD2. Germline V lookup: CDR1 SGHTA, CDR2 FQGNSA. The CDR3 consists of 17 residues. Losses at the gene ends were 1 base for V and 5 bases for J; bases not matched to a gene: 4. CDR3 sequence: CASSLVTSGRANNEQFF. The CDR3 region has the DNA TGTGCCAGCAGCTTAGTGACTAGCGGGAGGGCCAACAATGAGCAGTTCTTC.

V gene TRBV29-1 combines with J gene TRBJ1-1; the match to TRBD1 covers 7 bases. CDR1 is SQVTM and CDR2 is ANQGSEA in the germline V gene. With V trimmed by 4 bases and J by 9 bases, 17 bases remained unmatched. This CDR3 contains 15 residues. As DNA, the CDR3 is TGCAGCGTTGCCCCGCCGGGACAGTCAGGAACCAAAGCTTTCTTT. Protein sequence: CSVAPPGQSGTKAFF.

This chain uses TRBV2 with TRBJ2-5, with D possibly called TRBD1 or TRBD2 (5 bases each). The length of the CDR3 is 13 residues. Germline values: CDR1 SNHLY, CDR2 FYNNEI. V lost 7 bases to trimming and J lost 5 bases, with 14 bases between them. CDR3 in amino acids: CASMRGATETQYF. The CDR3 nucleotides read TGTGCCAGCATGAGAGGGGCGACTGAGACCCAGTACTTC.

The CDR3 sequence: CASSDTGGGSETQYF. The CDR3 region has the DNA TGTGCCAGCAGCGATACAGGGGGCGGGTCAGAGACCCAGTACTTC. The gene calls are TRBV2 and TRBJ2-5; TRBD1 matches at 9 bases. V was pared by 6 bases and J by 4 bases, with 9 bases of the junction left unmatched. This CDR3 has 15 amino acids. Germline V gives CDR1 SNHLY, CDR2 FYNNEI.

The genes are TRBV29-1 and TRBJ2-7; D gene ambiguous. Germline V gives CDR1 SQVTM, CDR2 ANQGSEA. CDR3 length equals 13 residues. Trimming took 0 bases from V and 2 from J, leaving 8 bases between them. The CDR3 here is CSVEDGGAYEQYF. Here the CDR3 DNA reads TGCAGCGTTGAAGATGGTGGGGCCTACGAGCAGTACTTC.